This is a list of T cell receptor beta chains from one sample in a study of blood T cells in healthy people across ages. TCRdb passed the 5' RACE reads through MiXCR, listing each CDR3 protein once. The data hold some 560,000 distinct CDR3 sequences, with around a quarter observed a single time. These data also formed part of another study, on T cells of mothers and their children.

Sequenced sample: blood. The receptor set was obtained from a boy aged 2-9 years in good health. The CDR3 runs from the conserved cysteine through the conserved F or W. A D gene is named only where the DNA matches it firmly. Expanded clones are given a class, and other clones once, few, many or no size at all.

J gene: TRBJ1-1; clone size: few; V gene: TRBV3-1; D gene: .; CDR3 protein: CASSYGSEAFF; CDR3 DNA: TGTGCCAGCAGCTATGGTTCGGAAGCTTTCTTT
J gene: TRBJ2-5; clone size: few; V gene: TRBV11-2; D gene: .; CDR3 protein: CACHRTEQETRYF; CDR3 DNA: TGTGCCTGCCACCGGACTGAGCAAGAGACCCGGTACTTC
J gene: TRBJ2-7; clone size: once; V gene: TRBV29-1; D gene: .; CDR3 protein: CSVGEQGPYEQYF; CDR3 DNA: TGCAGCGTTGGGGAACAGGGCCCCTACGAGCAGTACTTC
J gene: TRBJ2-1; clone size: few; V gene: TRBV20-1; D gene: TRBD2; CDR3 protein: CSARTGGPYNEQFF; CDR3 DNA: TGCAGTGCTAGAACGGGGGGGCCCTACAATGAGCAGTTCTTC
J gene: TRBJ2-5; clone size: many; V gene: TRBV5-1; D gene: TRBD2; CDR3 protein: CASRIGSGEKETQYF; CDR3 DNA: TGCGCCAGCAGGATCGGTAGCGGGGAGAAAGAGACCCAGTACTTC
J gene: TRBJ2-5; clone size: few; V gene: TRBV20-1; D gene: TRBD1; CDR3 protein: CSAKWGQTPIQETQYF; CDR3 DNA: TGCAGTGCTAAATGGGGACAGACACCTATCCAAGAGACCCAGTACTTC
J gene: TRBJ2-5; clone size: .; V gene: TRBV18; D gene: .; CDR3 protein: CASSPTSPEETQYF; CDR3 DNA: TGTGCCAGCTCACCTACTAGCCCCGAAGAGACCCAGTACTTC
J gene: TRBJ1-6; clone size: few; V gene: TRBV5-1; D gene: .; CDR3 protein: CASSLARSSYNSPLHF; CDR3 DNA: TGCGCCAGCAGCTTGGCCAGGAGCTCCTATAATTCACCCCTCCACTTT
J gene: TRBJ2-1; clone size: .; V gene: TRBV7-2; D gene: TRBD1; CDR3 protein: CASSDKGQGWEDEQFF; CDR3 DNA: TGTGCCAGCAGCGATAAAGGACAGGGATGGGAGGATGAGCAGTTCTTC
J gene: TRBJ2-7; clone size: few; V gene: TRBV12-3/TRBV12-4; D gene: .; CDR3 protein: CASSDQPRRREQYF; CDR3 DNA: TGTGCCAGCAGCGACCAACCCCGTCGTAGAGAGCAGTACTTC
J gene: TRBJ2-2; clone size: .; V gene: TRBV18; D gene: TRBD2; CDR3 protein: CASSPERENTGELFF; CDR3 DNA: TGTGCCAGCTCTCCAGAGCGGGAAAACACCGGGGAGCTGTTTTTT
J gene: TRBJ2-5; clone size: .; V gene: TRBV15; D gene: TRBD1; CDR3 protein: CATSSEDRDFGVTQYF; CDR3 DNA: TGTGCCACCAGCAGTGAGGACAGGGATTTTGGAGTGACCCAGTACTTC
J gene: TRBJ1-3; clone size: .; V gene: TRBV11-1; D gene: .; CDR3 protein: CASSSLGHPKGNTIYF; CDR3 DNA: TGTGCCAGCAGCTCGCTGGGACACCCAAAAGGAAACACCATATATTTT
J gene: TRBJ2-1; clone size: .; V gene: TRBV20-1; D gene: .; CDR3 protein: CSAIPQGGVVYNEQFF; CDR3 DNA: TGCAGTGCTATCCCACAGGGGGGGGTTGTGTACAATGAGCAGTTCTTC
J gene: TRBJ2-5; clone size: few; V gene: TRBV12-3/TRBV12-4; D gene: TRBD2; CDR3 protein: CASSPPAGGAETQYF; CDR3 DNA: TGTGCCAGCAGTCCCCCAGCGGGAGGGGCAGAGACCCAGTACTTC
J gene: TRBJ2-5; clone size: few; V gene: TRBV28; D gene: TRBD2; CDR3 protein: CASRDSGSRETQYF; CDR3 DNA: TGTGCCAGCAGGGATAGCGGGAGTAGGGAGACCCAGTACTTC
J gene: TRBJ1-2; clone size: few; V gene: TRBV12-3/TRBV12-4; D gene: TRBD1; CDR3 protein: CVSSRQGMEGYTF; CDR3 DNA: TGTGTCAGCAGTCGACAGGGAATGGAAGGCTACACCTTC
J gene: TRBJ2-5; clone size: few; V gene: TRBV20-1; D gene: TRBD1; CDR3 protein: CSASGQGEARETQYF; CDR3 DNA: TGCAGTGCTAGTGGACAGGGAGAGGCTCGGGAGACCCAGTACTTC
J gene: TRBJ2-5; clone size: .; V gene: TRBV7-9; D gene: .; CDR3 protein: CASSLVDGAEETQYF; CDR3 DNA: TGTGCCAGCAGCTTAGTGGACGGGGCGGAAGAGACCCAGTACTTC
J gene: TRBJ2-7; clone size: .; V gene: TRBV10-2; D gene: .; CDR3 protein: CASSEYFPRDIYEQYF; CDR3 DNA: TGCGCCAGCAGTGAGTATTTCCCCCGGGACATCTACGAGCAGTACTTC
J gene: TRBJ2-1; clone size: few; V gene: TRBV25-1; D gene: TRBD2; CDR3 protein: CASSDGGRIYNEQFF; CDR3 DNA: TGTGCCAGCAGTGACGGCGGGAGGATTTACAATGAGCAGTTCTTC
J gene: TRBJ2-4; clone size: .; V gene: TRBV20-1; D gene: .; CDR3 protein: CSARVRGWSKNIQYF; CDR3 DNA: TGCAGTGCTAGGGTCAGGGGATGGTCCAAAAACATTCAGTACTTC
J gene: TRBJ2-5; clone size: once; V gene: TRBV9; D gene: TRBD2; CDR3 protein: CASSPTGTSNLETQYF; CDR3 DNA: TGTGCCAGCAGCCCAACCGGGACTAGCAACTTAGAGACCCAGTACTTC
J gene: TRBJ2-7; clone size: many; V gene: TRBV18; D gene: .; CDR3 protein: CASSPPPGFEQYF; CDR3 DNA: TGTGCCAGCTCACCACCCCCTGGGTTCGAGCAGTACTTC
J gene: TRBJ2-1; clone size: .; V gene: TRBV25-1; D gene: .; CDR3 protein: CASSDSLPSSGEQFF; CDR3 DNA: TGTGCCAGCAGTGATAGTCTACCCTCCTCCGGTGAGCAGTTCTTC
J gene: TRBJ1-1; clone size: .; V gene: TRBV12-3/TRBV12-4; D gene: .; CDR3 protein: CASSGIGGTEAFF; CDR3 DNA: TGTGCCAGCAGTGGGATTGGGGGGACTGAAGCTTTCTTT
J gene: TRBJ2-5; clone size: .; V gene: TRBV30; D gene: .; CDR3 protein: CAWGGQETQYF; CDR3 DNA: TGTGCCTGGGGGGGACAAGAGACCCAGTACTTC
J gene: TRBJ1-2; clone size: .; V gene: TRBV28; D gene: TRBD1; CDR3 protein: CASSSGQGGYGYTF; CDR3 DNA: TGTGCCAGCAGTTCCGGACAGGGCGGATATGGCTACACCTTC
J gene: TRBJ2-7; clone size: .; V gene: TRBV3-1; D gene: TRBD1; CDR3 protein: CASSHHRDRIYEQYF; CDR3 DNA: TGTGCCAGCAGCCATCACCGGGACAGGATCTACGAGCAGTACTTC
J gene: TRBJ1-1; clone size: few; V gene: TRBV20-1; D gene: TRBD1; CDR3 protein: CSASPLFEGAAEAFF; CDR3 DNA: TGCAGTGCTAGTCCCCTCTTCGAGGGGGCGGCTGAAGCTTTCTTT
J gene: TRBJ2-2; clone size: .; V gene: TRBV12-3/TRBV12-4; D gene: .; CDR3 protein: CASSSQPNTGELFF; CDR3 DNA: TGTGCCAGCAGCTCACAGCCGAACACCGGGGAGCTGTTTTTT
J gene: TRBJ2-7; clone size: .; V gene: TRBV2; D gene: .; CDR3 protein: CASSVQGQGEGLAGDEQYF; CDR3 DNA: TGTGCCAGCAGTGTCCAGGGACAGGGGGAAGGACTAGCGGGTGACGAGCAGTACTTC
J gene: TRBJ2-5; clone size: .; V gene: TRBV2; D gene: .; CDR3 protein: CASSEWLKETQYF; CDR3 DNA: TGTGCCAGCAGTGAATGGTTAAAGGAGACCCAGTACTTC
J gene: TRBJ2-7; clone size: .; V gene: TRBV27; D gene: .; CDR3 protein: CASSLGRGTLPGEQYF; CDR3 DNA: TGTGCCAGCAGTTTAGGTCGGGGGACTCTCCCGGGGGAGCAGTACTTC
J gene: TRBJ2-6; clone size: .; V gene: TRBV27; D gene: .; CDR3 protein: CASNSDGSGANVLTF; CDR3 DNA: TGTGCCAGCAACAGCGACGGCTCTGGGGCCAACGTCCTGACTTTC
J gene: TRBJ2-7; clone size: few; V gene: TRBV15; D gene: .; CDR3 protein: CATSSEGLEQYF; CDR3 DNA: TGTGCCACCAGCTCTGAGGGGCTCGAGCAGTACTTC
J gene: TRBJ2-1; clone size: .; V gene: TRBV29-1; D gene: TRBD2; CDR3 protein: CSVDTSGIYNEQFF; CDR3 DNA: TGCAGCGTTGATACTAGCGGGATCTACAATGAGCAGTTCTTC
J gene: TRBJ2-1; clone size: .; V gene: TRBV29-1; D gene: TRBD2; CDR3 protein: CSVAAGGQYNEQFF; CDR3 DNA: TGCAGCGTTGCAGCGGGAGGGCAGTACAATGAGCAGTTCTTC
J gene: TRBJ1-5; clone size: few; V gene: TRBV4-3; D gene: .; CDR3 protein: CASSQDRDSMGQPQHF; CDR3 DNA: TGCGCCAGCAGCCAAGATCGAGACAGTATGGGTCAGCCCCAGCATTTT
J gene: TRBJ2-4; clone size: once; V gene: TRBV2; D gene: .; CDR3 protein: CASRVLAKNIQYF; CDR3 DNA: TGTGCCAGCAGGGTACTAGCCAAAAACATTCAGTACTTC
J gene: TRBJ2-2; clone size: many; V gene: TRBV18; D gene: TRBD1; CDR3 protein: CASSPPNRGETGELFF; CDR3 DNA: TGTGCCAGCTCACCACCGAACAGGGGGGAGACCGGGGAGCTGTTTTTT
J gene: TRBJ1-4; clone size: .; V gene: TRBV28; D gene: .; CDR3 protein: CASSLGPRASSDEKLFF; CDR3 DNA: TGTGCCAGCAGTTTGGGCCCGCGGGCCTCGTCGGATGAAAAACTGTTTTTT